The 3 T cell receptor beta chains below were found in one sample sequenced in a study of shared clonotypes between healthy human individuals. The table came from immunoSEQ multiplex PCR; TCRdb's copy has only in-frame clones and leaves some out. The table lists roughly 2,000,000 clones, around 93% of them singletons, with more than 1.5% in the top ten. Naive CD8 cells, CD45RO-negative and positively selected for CCR7, excluded terminally differentiated effector memory CD45RA+ cells. Sequenced sample: naive CD8+ T cells from PBMCs. The receptors here all came from a man younger than 35 in good health. Some clones in this sample may be carry-over from other donors' samples.

This clone has a single count. This sequence joins TRBV29-1 and TRBJ1-1; D unresolved. V lost 8 bases to trimming and J lost 1 base, with 11 bases between them. This CDR3 region has 12 residues. Germline V gene sequence: CDR1 SQVTM, CDR2 ANQGSEA. In DNA form, the CDR3 reads TGCAGCCCCGGGCGGGCGAACACTGAAGCTTTCTTT. Protein: CSPGRANTEAFF.

V is TRBV9 and J is TRBJ2-7; D gene uncertain. V lost 0 bases, J lost 7 bases, and 11 bases lay in between. CDR1 and CDR2 from the germline V gene are SGDLS and YYNGEE. This CDR3 comprises 13 residues. The CDR3, as DNA: TGTGCCAGCAGCGTAGTTCCGGGTTCGGAGCAGTACTTC. Protein sequence: CASSVVPGSEQYF.

This sequence joins TRBV28 and TRBJ2-1; D is tentatively TRBD1 or TRBD2 (7 bases each). Germline assignment: CDR1 MDHEN and CDR2 SYDVKM. Trimming took off 6 bases at V and 8 bases at J, with 14 bases between the two ends. This CDR3 has 13 residues. Here the CDR3 reads CASRGGGGDEQFF. CDR3 nucleotides: TGTGCCAGCAGGGGGGGAGGGGGCGATGAGCAGTTCTTC.